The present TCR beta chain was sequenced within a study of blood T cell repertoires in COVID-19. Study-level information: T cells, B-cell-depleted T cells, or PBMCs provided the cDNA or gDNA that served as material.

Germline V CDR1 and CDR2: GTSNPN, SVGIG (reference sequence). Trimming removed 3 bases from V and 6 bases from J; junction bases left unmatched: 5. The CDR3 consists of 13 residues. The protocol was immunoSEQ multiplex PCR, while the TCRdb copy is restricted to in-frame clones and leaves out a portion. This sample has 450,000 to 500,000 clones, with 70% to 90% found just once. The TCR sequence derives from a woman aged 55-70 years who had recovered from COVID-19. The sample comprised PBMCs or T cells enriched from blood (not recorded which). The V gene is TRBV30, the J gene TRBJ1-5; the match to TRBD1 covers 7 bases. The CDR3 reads CAWREAGGQPQHF. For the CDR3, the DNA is TGTGCCTGGAGAGAGGCAGGGGGTCAGCCCCAGCATTTT.